In its sample, the clone carrying this T cell receptor beta chain was seen many times. Antigen: not known. The sample originates from a study of Graves' ophthalmopathy and Graves' hyperthyroidism. Amplification targeted the TCR beta CDR3 regions, with RNA transcripts as the source material. First-round RT-PCR with HTBI primers preceded a second-round multiplex PCR. TCRdb itself ran the multiplex PCR reads through MiXCR, one entry per CDR3 protein. The table includes about 480,000 distinct CDR3 sequences, about 15% detected once. It was on clinical symptoms, serum thyroxine, TRAb, thyroid ultrasound and orbital computed tomography that diagnosis relied. This CDR3 comprises 16 residues. The germline V gene has CDR1 MDHEN and CDR2 SYDVKM. The junction had 11 bases not matched to a gene; V was cut back by 6 bases and J by 4 bases. Study-wide results and limits: For separating ophthalmopathy from stable hyperthyroidism, a 13-signature model gave under 90% sensitivity and roughly 79% specificity.

The TCR comes from a woman aged 25 to 45 with Graves' ophthalmopathy. Material for sequencing was blood. J is TRBJ2-5 and V is TRBV28; 10 bases map to TRBD2. CDR3 sequence reads: CASSSRGLAGAETQYF. The CDR3 DNA follows: TGTGCCAGCAGCTCAAGAGGCCTAGCGGGAGCAGAGACCCAGTACTTC.